This is a list of T cell receptor beta chains from one sample in a study of beta chain features in type 1 diabetes. Produced via immunoSEQ multiplex PCR; TCRdb's table is partial and in-frame only. The table has more than 100,000 clones, about a sixth seen once. The sequencing sample was made of central memory CD4+ T cells from blood. Source of these receptors: a young man with type 1 diabetes. Both conserved end residues are part of each CDR3. The D gene is left open where the match is weak. Where a row states a size, it is once, few, many or the class of an expanded clone; other rows omit it.

d_call: NA
clone_size: NA
j_call: TRBJ2-3
v_call: TRBV7-2
cdr3_aa: CASSSGRNTDTQYF
cdr3_nt: TGTGCCAGCAGCTCGGGACGGAACACAGATACGCAGTATTTT

d_call: NA
clone_size: NA
j_call: TRBJ2-3
v_call: TRBV4-2
cdr3_aa: CASSQETGTDTQYF
cdr3_nt: TGTGCCAGCAGCCAAGAAACTGGGACAGATACGCAGTATTTT

d_call: NA
clone_size: NA
j_call: TRBJ2-3
v_call: TRBV29-1
cdr3_aa: CSAEGWSTDTQYF
cdr3_nt: TGCAGCGCCGAGGGGTGGTCCACAGATACGCAGTATTTT

d_call: TRBD2
clone_size: few
j_call: TRBJ2-1
v_call: TRBV10-3
cdr3_aa: CAIGLADYNEQFF
cdr3_nt: TGTGCCATCGGGCTAGCGGACTACAATGAGCAGTTCTTC

d_call: NA
clone_size: many
j_call: TRBJ2-3
v_call: TRBV7-2
cdr3_aa: CASSSPSSDTQYF
cdr3_nt: TGTGCCAGCAGCTCCCCGTCGAGCGATACGCAGTATTTT

d_call: NA
clone_size: NA
j_call: TRBJ2-2
v_call: TRBV5-1
cdr3_aa: CASSSTGHTGELFF
cdr3_nt: TGCGCCAGCAGTTCTACAGGGCACACCGGGGAGCTGTTTTTT

d_call: NA
clone_size: NA
j_call: TRBJ2-3
v_call: TRBV7-2
cdr3_aa: CASSLALGTDTQYF
cdr3_nt: TGTGCCAGCAGCTTAGCGCTGGGGACAGATACGCAGTATTTT

d_call: TRBD1
clone_size: NA
j_call: TRBJ2-2
v_call: TRBV9
cdr3_aa: CASSVGQGYTGELFF
cdr3_nt: TGTGCCAGCAGCGTAGGACAGGGTTACACCGGGGAGCTGTTTTTT

d_call: NA
clone_size: NA
j_call: TRBJ2-1
v_call: TRBV18
cdr3_aa: CASSPPAREKVGEQFF
cdr3_nt: TGTGCCAGCTCACCACCGGCCAGGGAAAAGGTTGGTGAGCAGTTCTTC

d_call: NA
clone_size: NA
j_call: TRBJ2-5
v_call: TRBV13
cdr3_aa: CASSLLGQQETQYF
cdr3_nt: TGTGCCAGCAGCCTTTTGGGGCAGCAAGAGACCCAGTACTTC

d_call: TRBD1
clone_size: NA
j_call: TRBJ1-2
v_call: TRBV9
cdr3_aa: CASSWGQAFYGYTF
cdr3_nt: TGTGCCAGCAGCTGGGGACAGGCGTTCTATGGCTACACCTTC

d_call: NA
clone_size: NA
j_call: TRBJ2-7
v_call: TRBV2
cdr3_aa: CASSVDHEQYF
cdr3_nt: TGTGCCAGCAGCGTGGACCACGAGCAGTACTTC

d_call: NA
clone_size: few
j_call: TRBJ1-2
v_call: TRBV7-9
cdr3_aa: CASSKPQGRNYGYTF
cdr3_nt: TGTGCCAGCAGCAAGCCCCAAGGGCGAAACTATGGCTACACCTTC

d_call: NA
clone_size: few
j_call: TRBJ2-1
v_call: TRBV7-3
cdr3_aa: CASSPFGQRGSNEQFF
cdr3_nt: TGTGCCAGCAGCCCCTTTGGGCAGCGAGGCTCCAATGAGCAGTTCTTC

d_call: TRBD1
clone_size: NA
j_call: TRBJ2-5
v_call: TRBV19
cdr3_aa: CASRDRGMETQYF
cdr3_nt: TGTGCCAGTAGGGACAGGGGTATGGAGACCCAGTACTTC

d_call: TRBD1
clone_size: NA
j_call: TRBJ2-1
v_call: TRBV7-2
cdr3_aa: CASSYKTGTGFHNEQFF
cdr3_nt: TGTGCCAGCAGCTACAAAACCGGGACAGGGTTCCACAATGAGCAGTTCTTC

d_call: TRBD1
clone_size: once
j_call: TRBJ2-3
v_call: TRBV7-9
cdr3_aa: CASSIGQGSDTQYF
cdr3_nt: TGTGCCAGCAGCATAGGACAGGGCTCAGATACGCAGTATTTT

d_call: NA
clone_size: NA
j_call: TRBJ1-1
v_call: TRBV4-3
cdr3_aa: CASSHVDKNTEAFF
cdr3_nt: TGCGCCAGCAGCCACGTCGACAAGAACACTGAAGCTTTCTTT

d_call: NA
clone_size: NA
j_call: TRBJ1-2
v_call: TRBV29-1
cdr3_aa: CSTEGRGGYTF
cdr3_nt: TGCAGCACCGAGGGACGAGGGGGCTACACCTTC

d_call: NA
clone_size: NA
j_call: TRBJ2-7
v_call: TRBV7-2
cdr3_aa: CASSLGSGTGSYEQYF
cdr3_nt: TGTGCCAGCAGCTTAGGATCCGGGACGGGATCCTACGAGCAGTACTTC

d_call: NA
clone_size: NA
j_call: TRBJ2-3
v_call: TRBV27
cdr3_aa: CASSRIGLTTDTQYF
cdr3_nt: TGTGCCAGCAGCCGAATTGGGTTAACCACAGATACGCAGTATTTT

d_call: NA
clone_size: NA
j_call: TRBJ2-7
v_call: TRBV25-1
cdr3_aa: CASSEPGDTAYEQYF
cdr3_nt: TGTGCCAGCAGTGAACCGGGGGACACCGCCTACGAGCAGTACTTC

d_call: TRBD1
clone_size: NA
j_call: TRBJ1-2
v_call: TRBV11-2
cdr3_aa: CASSLREGAAGYTF
cdr3_nt: TGTGCCAGCAGCCTGCGGGAGGGGGCTGCTGGCTACACCTTC

d_call: NA
clone_size: few
j_call: TRBJ2-7
v_call: TRBV30
cdr3_aa: CAWSGQGYEQYF
cdr3_nt: TGTGCCTGGAGTGGGCAAGGGTACGAGCAGTACTTC

d_call: NA
clone_size: few
j_call: TRBJ2-2
v_call: TRBV5-6
cdr3_aa: CASSLEISTGELFF
cdr3_nt: TGTGCCAGCAGCCTGGAAATTTCAACCGGGGAGCTGTTTTTT

d_call: NA
clone_size: many
j_call: TRBJ2-7
v_call: TRBV28
cdr3_aa: CASSLRAVFSYEQYF
cdr3_nt: TGTGCCAGCAGCCTCCGGGCAGTCTTCTCCTACGAGCAGTACTTC

d_call: NA
clone_size: few
j_call: TRBJ1-2
v_call: TRBV7-2
cdr3_aa: CASSLLLKPGVGYTF
cdr3_nt: TGTGCCAGCAGCCTCCTGCTCAAACCGGGGGTTGGCTACACCTTC

d_call: NA
clone_size: NA
j_call: TRBJ1-1
v_call: TRBV9
cdr3_aa: CASSVEGRPTEAFF
cdr3_nt: TGTGCCAGCAGCGTAGAAGGTAGGCCCACTGAAGCTTTCTTT

d_call: NA
clone_size: few
j_call: TRBJ1-5
v_call: TRBV2
cdr3_aa: CASIRGQINQPQHF
cdr3_nt: TGTGCCAGCATTCGAGGACAGATCAATCAGCCCCAGCATTTT

d_call: TRBD2
clone_size: NA
j_call: TRBJ2-3
v_call: TRBV6-1
cdr3_aa: CASSVSGGTDTQYF
cdr3_nt: TGTGCCAGCAGCGTTAGCGGGGGGACAGATACGCAGTATTTT